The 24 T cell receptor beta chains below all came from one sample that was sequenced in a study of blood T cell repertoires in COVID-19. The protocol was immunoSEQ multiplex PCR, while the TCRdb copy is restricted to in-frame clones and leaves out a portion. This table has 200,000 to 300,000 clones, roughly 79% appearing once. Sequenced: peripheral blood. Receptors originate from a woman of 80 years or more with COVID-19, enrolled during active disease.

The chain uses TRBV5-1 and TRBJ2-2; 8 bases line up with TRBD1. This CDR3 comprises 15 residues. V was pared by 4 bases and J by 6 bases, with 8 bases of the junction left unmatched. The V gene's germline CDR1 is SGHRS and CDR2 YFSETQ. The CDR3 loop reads CASSPPTGVAGELFF. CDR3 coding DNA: TGCGCCAGCAGCCCACCGACAGGGGTCGCCGGGGAGCTGTTTTTT.

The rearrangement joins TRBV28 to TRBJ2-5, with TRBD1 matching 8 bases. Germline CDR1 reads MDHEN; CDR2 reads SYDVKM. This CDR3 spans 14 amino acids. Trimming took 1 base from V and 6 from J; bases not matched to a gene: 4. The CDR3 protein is CASSLSAGGKTQYF. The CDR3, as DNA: TGTGCCAGCAGTTTATCAGCAGGGGGCAAGACCCAGTACTTC.

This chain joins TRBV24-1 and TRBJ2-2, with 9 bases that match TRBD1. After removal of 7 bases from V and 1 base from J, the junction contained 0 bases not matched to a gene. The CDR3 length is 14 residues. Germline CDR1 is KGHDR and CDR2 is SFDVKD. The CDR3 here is CATRGQGNTGELFF. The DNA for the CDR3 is TGTGCCACCAGGGGACAGGGGAACACCGGGGAGCTGTTTTTT.

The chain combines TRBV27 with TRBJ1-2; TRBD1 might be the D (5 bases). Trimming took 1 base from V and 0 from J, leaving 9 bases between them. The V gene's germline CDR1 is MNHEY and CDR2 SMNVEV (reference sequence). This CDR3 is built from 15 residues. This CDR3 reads CASSLLGGANYGYTF. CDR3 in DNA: TGTGCCAGCAGTTTATTGGGGGGGGCTAACTATGGCTACACCTTC.

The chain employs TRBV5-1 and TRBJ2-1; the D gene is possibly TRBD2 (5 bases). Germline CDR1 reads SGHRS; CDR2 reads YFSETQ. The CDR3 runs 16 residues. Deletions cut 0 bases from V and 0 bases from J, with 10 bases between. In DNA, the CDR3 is TGCGCCAGCAGCTTGGGAGGGCCTAGCTCCTACAATGAGCAGTTCTTC. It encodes CASSLGGPSSYNEQFF.

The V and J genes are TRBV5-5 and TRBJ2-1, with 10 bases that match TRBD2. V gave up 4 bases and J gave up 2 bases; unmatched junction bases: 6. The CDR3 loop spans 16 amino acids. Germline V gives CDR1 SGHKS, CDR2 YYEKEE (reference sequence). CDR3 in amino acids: CASSRTSGVTYNEQFF. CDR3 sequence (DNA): TGTGCCAGCAGCAGAACTAGCGGGGTAACCTACAATGAGCAGTTCTTC.

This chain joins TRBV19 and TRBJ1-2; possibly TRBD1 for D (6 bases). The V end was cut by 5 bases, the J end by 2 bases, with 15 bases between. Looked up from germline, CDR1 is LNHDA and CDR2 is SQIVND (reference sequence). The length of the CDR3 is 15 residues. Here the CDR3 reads CASSPRADRNYGYTF. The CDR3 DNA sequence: TGTGCCAGTAGTCCAAGGGCTGACAGGAACTATGGCTACACCTTC. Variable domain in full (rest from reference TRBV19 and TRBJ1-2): DGGITQSPKYLFRKEGQNVTLSCEQNLNHDAMYWYRQDPGQGLRLIYYSQIVNDFQKGDIAEGYSVSREKKESFPLTVTSAQKNPTAFYLCASSPRADRNYGYTFGSGTRLTVV.

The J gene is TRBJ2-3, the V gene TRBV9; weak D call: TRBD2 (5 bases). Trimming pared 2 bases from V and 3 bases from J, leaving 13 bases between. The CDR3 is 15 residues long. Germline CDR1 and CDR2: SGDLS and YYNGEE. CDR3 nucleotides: TGTGCCAGCAGCGTCTTAGAGGGCGCGACAGATACGCAGTATTTT. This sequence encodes CASSVLEGATDTQYF.

CDR3 DNA sequence: TGTGCTAGTCGGCGGGAGAGCTCCTACAATGAGCAGTTCTTC. Protein sequence: CASRRESSYNEQFF. This chain connects TRBV12-5 to TRBJ2-1; TRBD2 aligns across 7 bases. Trimming cost V 8 bases and J 0 bases; bases outside gene matches: 4. The CDR3 contains 14 residues. Germline CDR1 is LGHNT and CDR2 is FRNRAP. The variable domain in full, completed from reference TRBV12-5 and TRBJ2-1, reads DARVTQTPRHKVTEMGQEVTMRCQPILGHNTVFWYRQTMMQGLELLAYFRNRAPLDDSGMPKDRFSAEMPDATLATLKIQPSEPRDSAVYFCASRRESSYNEQFFGPGTRLTVL.

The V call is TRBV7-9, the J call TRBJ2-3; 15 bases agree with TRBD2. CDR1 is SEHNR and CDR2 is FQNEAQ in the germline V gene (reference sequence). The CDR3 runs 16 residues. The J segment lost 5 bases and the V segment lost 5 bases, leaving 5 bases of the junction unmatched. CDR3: CASSPWTSGRGDTQYF. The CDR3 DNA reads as TGTGCCAGCAGCCCCTGGACTAGCGGGAGGGGAGATACGCAGTATTTT.

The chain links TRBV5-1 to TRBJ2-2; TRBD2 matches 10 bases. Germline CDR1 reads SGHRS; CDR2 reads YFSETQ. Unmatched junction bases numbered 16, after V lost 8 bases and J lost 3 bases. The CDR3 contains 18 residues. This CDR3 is CASGGASGRMLDTGELFF. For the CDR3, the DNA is TGCGCCAGTGGCGGGGCTAGCGGGAGAATGCTGGACACCGGGGAGCTGTTTTTT.

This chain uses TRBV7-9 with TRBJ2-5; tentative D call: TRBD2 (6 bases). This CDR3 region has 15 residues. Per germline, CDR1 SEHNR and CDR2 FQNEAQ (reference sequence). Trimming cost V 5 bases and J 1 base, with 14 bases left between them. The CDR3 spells CASSSRDFLQETQYF. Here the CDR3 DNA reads TGTGCCAGCAGCAGCCGGGACTTTCTCCAAGAGACCCAGTACTTC.

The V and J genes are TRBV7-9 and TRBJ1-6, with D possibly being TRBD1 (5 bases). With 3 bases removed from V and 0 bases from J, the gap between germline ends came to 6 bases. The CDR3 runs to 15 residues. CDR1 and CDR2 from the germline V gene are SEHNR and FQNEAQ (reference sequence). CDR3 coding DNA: TGTGCCAGCAGCTTCGGGGGCTCCTATAATTCACCCCTCCACTTT. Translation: CASSFGGSYNSPLHF.

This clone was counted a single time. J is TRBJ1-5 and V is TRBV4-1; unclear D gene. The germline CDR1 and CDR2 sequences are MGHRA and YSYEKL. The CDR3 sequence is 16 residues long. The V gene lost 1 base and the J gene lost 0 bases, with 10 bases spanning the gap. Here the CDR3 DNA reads TGCGCCAGCAGCCAAGTGGGCCAATATAGCAATCAGCCCCAGCATTTT. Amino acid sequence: CASSQVGQYSNQPQHF.

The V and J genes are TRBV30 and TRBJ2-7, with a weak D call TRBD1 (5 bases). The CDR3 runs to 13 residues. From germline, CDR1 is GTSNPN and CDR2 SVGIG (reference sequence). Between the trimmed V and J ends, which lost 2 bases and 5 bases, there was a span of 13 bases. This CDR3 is CAWSQGVPDEQYF. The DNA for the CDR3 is TGTGCCTGGAGTCAAGGGGTCCCAGACGAGCAGTACTTC.

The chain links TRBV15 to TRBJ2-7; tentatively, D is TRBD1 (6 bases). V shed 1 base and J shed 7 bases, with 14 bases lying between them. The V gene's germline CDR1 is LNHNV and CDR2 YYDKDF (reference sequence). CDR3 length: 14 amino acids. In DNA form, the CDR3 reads TGTGCCACCAGCAGAGCGTTGAAAGGGGGAGAGCAGTACTTC. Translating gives CATSRALKGGEQYF.

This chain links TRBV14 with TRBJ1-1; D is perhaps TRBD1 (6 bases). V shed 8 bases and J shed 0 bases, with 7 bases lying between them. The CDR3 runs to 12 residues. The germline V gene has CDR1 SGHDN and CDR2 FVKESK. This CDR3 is CASGQLNTEAFF. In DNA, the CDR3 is TGTGCCAGCGGACAGTTGAACACTGAAGCTTTCTTT.

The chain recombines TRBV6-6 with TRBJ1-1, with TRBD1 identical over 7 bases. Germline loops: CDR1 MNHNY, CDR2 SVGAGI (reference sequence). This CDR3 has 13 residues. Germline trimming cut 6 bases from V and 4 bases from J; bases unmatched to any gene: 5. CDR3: CASRRTGTTEAFF. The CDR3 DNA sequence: TGTGCCAGCAGAAGGACAGGAACCACTGAAGCTTTCTTT.

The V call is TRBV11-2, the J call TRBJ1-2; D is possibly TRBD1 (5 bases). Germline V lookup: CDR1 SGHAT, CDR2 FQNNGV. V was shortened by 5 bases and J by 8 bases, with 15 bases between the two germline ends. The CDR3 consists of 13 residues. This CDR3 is CASSQDSVQGYTF. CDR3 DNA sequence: TGTGCCAGCAGCCAAGACAGCGTTCAGGGCTACACCTTC.

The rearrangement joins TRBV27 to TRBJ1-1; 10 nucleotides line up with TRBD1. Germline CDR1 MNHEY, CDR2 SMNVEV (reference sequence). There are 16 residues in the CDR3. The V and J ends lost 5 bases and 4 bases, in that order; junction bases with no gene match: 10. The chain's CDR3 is CASSPRQGAKVTEAFF. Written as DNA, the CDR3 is TGTGCCAGCAGTCCCCGACAGGGGGCGAAGGTCACTGAAGCTTTCTTT.

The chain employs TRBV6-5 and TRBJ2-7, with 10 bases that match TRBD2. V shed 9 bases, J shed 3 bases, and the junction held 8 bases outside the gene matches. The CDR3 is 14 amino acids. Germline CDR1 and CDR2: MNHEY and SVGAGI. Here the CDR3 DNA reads TGTGCCAGTGTAAGACTAGCGGGCGACTACGAGCAGTACTTC. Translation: CASVRLAGDYEQYF.

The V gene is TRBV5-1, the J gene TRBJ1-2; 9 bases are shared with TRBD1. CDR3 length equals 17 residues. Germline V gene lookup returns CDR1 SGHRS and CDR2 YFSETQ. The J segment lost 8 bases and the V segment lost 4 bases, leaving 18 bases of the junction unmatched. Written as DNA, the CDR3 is TGCGCCAGCAGCCCGTTCGAGCCCCACAGGGGGCTTGGGGGCTACACCTTC. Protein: CASSPFEPHRGLGGYTF. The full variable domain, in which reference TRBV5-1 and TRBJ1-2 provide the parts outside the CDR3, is KAGVTQTPRYLIKTRGQQVTLSCSPISGHRSVSWYQQTPGQGLQFLFEYFSETQRNKGNFPGRFSGRQFSNSRSEMNVSTLELGDSALYLCASSPFEPHRGLGGYTFGSGTRLTVV.

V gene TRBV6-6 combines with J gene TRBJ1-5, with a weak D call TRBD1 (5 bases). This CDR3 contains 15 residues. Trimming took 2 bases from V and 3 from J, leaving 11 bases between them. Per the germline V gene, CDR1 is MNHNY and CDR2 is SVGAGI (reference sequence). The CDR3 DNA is TGTGCCAGCAGTTACCCCCCAGGGAACAATCAGCCCCAGCATTTT. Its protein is CASSYPPGNNQPQHF.

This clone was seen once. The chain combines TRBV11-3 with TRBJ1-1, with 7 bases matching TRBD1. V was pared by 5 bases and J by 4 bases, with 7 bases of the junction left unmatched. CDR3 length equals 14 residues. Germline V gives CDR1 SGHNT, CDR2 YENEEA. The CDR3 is CASSRGGDSTEAFF. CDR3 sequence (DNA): TGTGCCAGCAGCCGAGGGGGCGATAGCACTGAAGCTTTCTTT.